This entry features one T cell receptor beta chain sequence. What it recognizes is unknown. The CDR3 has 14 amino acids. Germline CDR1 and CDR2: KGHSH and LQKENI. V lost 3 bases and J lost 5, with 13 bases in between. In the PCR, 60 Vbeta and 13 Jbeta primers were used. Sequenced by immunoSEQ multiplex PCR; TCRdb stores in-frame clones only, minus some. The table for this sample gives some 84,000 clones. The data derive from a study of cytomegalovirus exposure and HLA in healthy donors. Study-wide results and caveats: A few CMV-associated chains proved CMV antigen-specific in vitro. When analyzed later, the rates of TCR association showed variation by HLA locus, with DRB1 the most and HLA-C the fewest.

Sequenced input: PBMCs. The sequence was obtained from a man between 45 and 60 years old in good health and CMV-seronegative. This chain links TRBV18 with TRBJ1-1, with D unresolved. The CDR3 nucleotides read TGTGCCAGCTCACCTACCTGGAGGGATACTGAAGCTTTCTTT. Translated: CASSPTWRDTEAFF.